This T cell receptor (beta chain) stems from a study of long-term antiretroviral therapy in people with HIV. General study findings and limits: Dominance of pre-ART expanded clones persisted, fluctuating and often declining after ART.

The assay used was immunoSEQ (version v3.0), run at survey level. Sequencing was performed with immunoSEQ multiplex PCR; in TCRdb, only in-frame clones are kept and a portion is missing. This table has around 20,000 clones, approximately 78% appearing once. Worth noting for this clone: Its antigen remains unknown.

CDR1 SQVTM and CDR2 ANQGSEA come from the germline V gene. Trimming stripped 7 bases from V and 0 bases from J, with 9 bases between. The CDR3 extends over 13 amino acids. The V and J genes are TRBV29-1 and TRBJ1-4; no definite D call. The receptor's source is a woman aged 18-30 years with HIV. The sample was unsorted PBMCs, taken 0.6 years after starting antiretroviral therapy. CDR3 loop: CSGRRSTNEKLFF. CDR3 sequence (DNA): TGCAGCGGAAGACGGTCAACTAATGAAAAACTGTTTTTT.